This T cell receptor (beta chain) was identified during a study of CD8+ T cells in alopecia areata. On the study more broadly: Administration of oral tofacitinib to treated patients was at 5 to 10 mg twice daily.

With 7 bases removed from V and 4 bases from J, the gap between germline ends came to 11 bases. The V gene's germline CDR1 is SQVTM and CDR2 ANQGSEA. The CDR3 loop spans 11 amino acids. PBMCs were stained for CD3, CD4 and CD8, and CD4+ and CD8+ T cells were sorted. Extracted RNA was reverse transcribed into cDNA, the sequencing template. This table comes from immunoSEQ multiplex PCR, and its TCRdb copy is limited to in-frame clones, with some not included. The profile covers 150,000 or so clones, with around 47% appearing a single time and about 6.4% taken by the ten largest. The sample taken for sequencing was CD4+ T cells sorted from blood. This clonotype originated in a human donor with alopecia areata. This chain links TRBV29-1 with TRBJ2-7, with D possibly being TRBD1 or TRBD2 (5 bases each). The CDR3 DNA sequence: TGCAGCGGTGGGACGGAGTACGAGCAGTACTTC. This sequence encodes CSGGTEYEQYF.